These 5 T cell receptor beta chains came from one sample sequenced in a study of blood T cell repertoires in COVID-19. TCRdb's copy holds only in-frame clones and misses some; the assay was immunoSEQ multiplex PCR. The sample has under 130,000 clones; roughly 85% are singletons. The sample comprised peripheral blood. The origin of the receptors is a human donor in a cohort sampled during active COVID-19.

The chain links TRBV6-5 to TRBJ2-1, with 7 positions matching TRBD2. The CDR3 sequence is 15 residues long. Trimming took 1 base from V and 7 from J; bases not matched to a gene: 7. Per the germline V gene, CDR1 is MNHEY and CDR2 is SVGAGI. DNA for the CDR3: TGTGCCAGCAGTTACTGGGGGGGAGCGCGAAATGAGCAGTTCTTC. Translation: CASSYWGGARNEQFF.

This chain links TRBV9 with TRBJ2-1; 7 nucleotides line up with TRBD2. V lost 4 bases and J lost 1; bases outside the gene matches: 5. CDR3 size: 15 residues. Germline values: CDR1 SGDLS, CDR2 YYNGEE. This chain's CDR3 is CASSPVAGSYNEQFF. The CDR3 DNA is TGTGCCAGCAGCCCAGTAGCGGGTTCCTACAATGAGCAGTTCTTC.

The chain combines TRBV4-2 with TRBJ2-5; 7 nucleotides line up with TRBD2. Germline CDR1 LGHNA, CDR2 YNFKEQ. CDR3 length equals 16 residues. The junction had 10 bases not matched to a gene; V was cut back by 4 bases and J by 2 bases. The CDR3 region is CASSLTLARGQETQYF. CDR3 DNA: TGTGCCAGCAGCCTAACTCTTGCGCGGGGGCAAGAGACCCAGTACTTC.

The chain couples TRBV6-5 to TRBJ1-2; 8 bases are a match to TRBD1. Germline V gene sequence: CDR1 MNHEY, CDR2 SVGAGI. CDR3 size: 14 residues. Trimming at V came to 2 bases and at J to 4 bases, leaving 3 bases not matched to a gene. The CDR3 nucleotides read TGTGCCAGCAGTTACCAACAGGGGGGCTATGGCTACACCTTC. This sequence encodes CASSYQQGGYGYTF.

V and J are TRBV5-4 and TRBJ2-5, with D tentatively TRBD2 (6 bases). Trimming stripped 4 bases from V and 5 bases from J, with 18 bases between. CDR3 length: 15 amino acids. CDR1 and CDR2 from the germline V gene are SGHNT and YYREEE (reference sequence). CDR3 in DNA: TGTGCCAGCAGCACATGGCCGGGAGAGGGGGAGACCCAGTACTTC. It codes for CASSTWPGEGETQYF.